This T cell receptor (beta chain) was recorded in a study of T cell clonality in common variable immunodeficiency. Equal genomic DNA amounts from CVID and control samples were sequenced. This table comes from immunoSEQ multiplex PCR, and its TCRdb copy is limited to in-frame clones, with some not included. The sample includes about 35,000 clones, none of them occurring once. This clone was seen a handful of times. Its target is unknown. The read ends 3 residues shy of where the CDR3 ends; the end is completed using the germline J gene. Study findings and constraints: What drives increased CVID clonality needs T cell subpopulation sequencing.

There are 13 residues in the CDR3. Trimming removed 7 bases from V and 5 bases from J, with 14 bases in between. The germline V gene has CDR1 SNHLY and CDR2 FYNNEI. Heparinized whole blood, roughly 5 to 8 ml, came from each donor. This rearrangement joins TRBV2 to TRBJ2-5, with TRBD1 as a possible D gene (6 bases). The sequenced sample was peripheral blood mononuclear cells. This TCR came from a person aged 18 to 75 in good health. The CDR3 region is CASKVWGLETQYF. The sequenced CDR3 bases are TGTGCCAGCAAGGTTTGGGGGCTGGAGACC.